This T cell receptor beta chain was captured by sequencing in a study of beta chain features in type 1 diabetes. For the study at large: The study examined some 110,000,000 sorted cells across all samples.

This CDR3 has 12 residues. Per germline, CDR1 SEHNR and CDR2 FQNEAQ (reference sequence). The germline V and J ends were trimmed by 5 bases and 6 bases, with 9 bases remaining between them. Only a few counts were recorded for this clone. Expressed TCRB transcripts were sequenced, since all the RNA that had been isolated was reverse transcribed. Sequencing used immunoSEQ multiplex PCR; TCRdb keeps in-frame clones, though not all of them. Counted here are fewer than 500,000 clones, around 14% occurring once; the ten biggest clones make up less than 0.04%. This chain connects TRBV7-9 to TRBJ2-3; D is perhaps TRBD2 (6 bases). Specimen: naive CD4+ T cells from blood. This TCR was sampled from a man younger than 45 in good health. In DNA form, the CDR3 reads TGTGCCAGCAGCGCCCTAGCGGATACGCAGTATTTT. This encodes CASSALADTQYF.